The 8 T cell receptor beta chains below all came from one sample that was sequenced in a study of patients and donors after allogeneic stem cell transplantation. TCRdb re-derived calls from the RT-PCR reads in MiXCR, one entry per CDR3 protein. Here the sample spans hundreds of thousands of distinct CDR3 sequences, 16% being singletons. What was sequenced was blood, either unsorted or a sorted T cell fraction (not recorded which). The receptors come from a human donor who was either an allogeneic HSCT recipient or a stem cell or donor lymphocyte infusion donor (not recorded which). It is not recorded whose cells these are; they may come from a transplant donor.

This clonotype was seen more than once but under ten times. The V and J genes are TRBV18 and TRBJ2-5; 9 bases agree with TRBD2. Trimming cost V 3 bases and J 2 bases; bases outside gene matches: 4. The germline gives CDR1 KGHSH, CDR2 LQKENI. CDR3 length equals 15 residues. This CDR3 is CASSPLAGIQETQYF. The CDR3, as DNA: TGTGCCAGCTCACCCCTAGCGGGGATACAAGAGACCCAGTACTTC.

In this sample, this clonotype turned up many times. The chain carries TRBV12-3 or TRBV12-4 and TRBJ1-1; D gene ambiguous. The V end was cut by 5 bases, the J end by 2 bases, with 15 bases between. The CDR3 runs 15 residues. The CDR3 sequence is CASSPGRRSNTEAFF. The CDR3 DNA sequence: TGTGCCAGCAGTCCTGGGAGGCGGTCCAACACTGAAGCTTTCTTT.

The rearrangement links TRBV30 to TRBJ2-7, with a weak D call TRBD1 (5 bases). This CDR3 contains 11 residues. V gave up 6 bases and J gave up 6 bases, with 12 bases separating them. The germline CDR1 and CDR2 sequences are GTSNPN and SVGIG (reference sequence). The CDR3 nucleotides are TGTGCCTGTCTCGGACACTCCGAGCAGTACTTC. As protein: CACLGHSEQYF.

This clonotype appeared a few times. The chain uses TRBV7-9 and TRBJ1-1, with a possible D match to TRBD1 (5 bases). Germline values: CDR1 SEHNR, CDR2 FQNEAQ (reference sequence). This CDR3 has 16 amino acids. The V end lost 5 bases, the J end lost 0 bases, and 16 bases lay between the germline ends. The CDR3 nucleotides are TGTGCCAGCAGCCTGATTACAGGAGGGATGAACACTGAAGCTTTCTTT. This gives the protein CASSLITGGMNTEAFF.

This clonotype was recorded only once. This chain connects TRBV27 to TRBJ2-7; a weak D match, TRBD2 (6 bases). The CDR3 extends over 15 amino acids. Germline V gives CDR1 MNHEY, CDR2 SMNVEV (reference sequence). V was shortened by 3 bases and J by 0 bases, with 12 bases between the two germline ends. The DNA for the CDR3 is TGTGCCAGCAGTTTTAATGCGGGGCACTCCTACGAGCAGTACTTC. Translated: CASSFNAGHSYEQYF.

The chain carries TRBV20-1 and TRBJ2-1, with TRBD2 as a possible D gene (6 bases). Trimming removed 1 base at V and 8 bases at J, with 18 bases between. CDR1 and CDR2 from the germline V gene are DFQATT and SNEGSKA (reference sequence). There are 15 residues in the CDR3. CDR3 loop: CSARASGWRAHEQFF. The CDR3 region has the DNA TGCAGTGCTAGAGCCTCAGGCTGGAGGGCCCATGAGCAGTTCTTC.

This clonotype was seen a handful of times. The chain employs TRBV2 and TRBJ2-3; a weak D match, TRBD2 (6 bases). The V gene lost 11 bases and the J gene lost 4 bases, with 25 bases spanning the gap. The germline V gene has CDR1 SNHLY and CDR2 FYNNEI. CDR3 size: 16 residues. As DNA, the CDR3 is TGTGCCTTTCAAGCGCCAGGTGGGGGGACCGCAGATACGCAGTATTTT. It specifies CAFQAPGGGTADTQYF.

The table lists this clonotype with a few counts. V is TRBV30 and J is TRBJ2-2, with D hard to call. The germline V gene encodes CDR1 GTSNPN and CDR2 SVGIG (reference sequence). Deletions cut 2 bases from V and 7 bases from J, with 11 bases between. The CDR3 extends over 13 amino acids. The CDR3, as DNA: TGTGCCTGGAGTAAAAGGTTGGGCGGGGAGCTGTTTTTT. Translating it yields CAWSKRLGGELFF.